This TCR beta chain was observed in a study of T cell responses to AZD1222 COVID-19 vaccine. The V gene lost 2 bases and the J gene lost 8 bases, with 12 bases spanning the gap. The CDR3 totals 14 residues. Germline CDR1 reads MNHEY; CDR2 reads SVGEGT. The method was immunoSEQ multiplex PCR; TCRdb's version includes in-frame clones alone and lacks a portion of them. This table holds 150,000 to 250,000 clones, approximately 90% found once. This clonotype was sampled from an adult who received the AZD1222 COVID-19 vaccine. This chain joins TRBV6-2 or TRBV6-3 and TRBJ2-2; a weak D match, TRBD1 (6 bases). The specimen was peripheral blood, collected 28 days after the second AZD1222 dose. The CDR3 DNA is TGTGCCAGCAGTTACCATACAGGGACGGGGGAGCTGTTTTTT. It codes for CASSYHTGTGELFF.